This T cell receptor beta chain was captured by sequencing in a study of OX40 agonist ivuxolimab in advanced cancers. At the level of the study: Treatment received earlier with anti-PD-1, anti-PD-L1 or anti-CTLA-4 agents was allowed, and over 30% had some.

Study-wide points: The authors did not determine the antigen specificity of the expanded peripheral T cells. Low normalized T-cell clonal expansion also characterized some of the nonresponders.

To note about this clone: What it binds is unknown.

This CDR3 is 15 amino acids long. After removal of 3 bases from V and 3 bases from J, the junction contained 2 bases not matched to a gene. In germline, CDR1 is SGHVS, CDR2 FQNEAQ. TCRdb's copy holds only in-frame clones and misses some; the assay was immunoSEQ multiplex PCR. This table has approximately 70,000 clones, around nine tenths appearing once. The TCR comes from an adult with an advanced solid tumor such as melanoma, head and neck, liver or kidney cancer. Sequenced material: CD4+ or CD8+ T cells sorted from blood, taken in a trial of the OX40 agonist ivuxolimab. The chain joins TRBV7-8 to TRBJ2-1, with TRBD2 matching over 10 bases. CDR3 amino acids: CASSFGLADYNEQFF. In nucleotides, the CDR3 is TGTGCCAGCAGCTTCGGACTAGCGGACTACAATGAGCAGTTCTTC.